This entry lists 20 T cell receptor beta chains sequenced from one sample in a study of a mutant IDH1 vaccine in newly diagnosed glioma (dated by TCRdb to the early 2020s). No antigens are known for them. Taken with the paper, the label for time point translates to: week 35, safety follow-up. Each vaccine dose, consisting of 300 ug of a 20-mer mutant IDH1 peptide in Montanide, was administered subcutaneously with topical imiquimod. Library prep was done by the immunoSEQ multiplex PCR assay. The table comes from immuneACCESS by way of TCRdb, which keeps in-frame sequences with V and J called. Part of the clones is missing from these tables; in studies checked, under half for an unresolved V gene and the rest for unknown reasons. The sample includes 50,000 to 65,000 clones, with less than 90% observed a single time. The biggest ten clones account for 1.6% of the sample. The sequenced sample was PBMCs, obtained from a glioma patient whose treatment included an IDH1 peptide vaccine. These receptors were taken from a man aged 35 to 55 with glioma.

This rearrangement joins TRBV5-1 to TRBJ2-7, with D tentatively TRBD2 (6 bases). The V end was cut by 1 base, the J end by 6 bases, with 14 bases between. The CDR3 is 14 amino acids. The germline V gene encodes CDR1 SGHRS and CDR2 YFSETQ. The CDR3 nucleotides are TGCGCCAGCAGCTTGAATTCGGGAGAGGGCGAGCAGTACTTC. Its protein is CASSLNSGEGEQYF.

V and J are TRBV19 and TRBJ1-5, with D perhaps TRBD1 (5 bases). In germline, CDR1 is LNHDA, CDR2 SQIVND (reference sequence). V lost 7 bases and J 5 bases, leaving 15 bases between the germline ends. The CDR3 consists of 14 residues. The CDR3 loop reads CASNGGYFYQPQHF. The CDR3, as DNA: TGTGCCAGTAATGGGGGGTATTTTTATCAGCCCCAGCATTTT.

This clone was recorded once. The chain links TRBV10-3 to TRBJ2-2; 7 nucleotides match TRBD1. V gave up 0 bases and J gave up 8 bases; unmatched junction bases: 12. The CDR3 spans 17 residues. CDR1 is ENHRY and CDR2 is SYGVKD in the germline V gene. Here the CDR3 reads CAISESVGGPFKGELFF. CDR3 nucleotides: TGTGCCATCAGTGAGTCAGTAGGGGGCCCTTTCAAGGGGGAGCTGTTTTTT.

CDR3 bases: TGTGCCAGCAGCTTCCGGGAAGGGACCTACAATGAGCAGTTCTTC. Residues: CASSFREGTYNEQFF. The chain recombines TRBV5-5 with TRBJ2-1; TRBD2 might be the D (5 bases). V lost 2 bases and J lost 2, with 11 bases in between. The CDR3 runs 15 residues. CDR1 is SGHKS, CDR2 YYEKEE, per germline (reference sequence).

The chain has TRBV15 and TRBJ2-1; 15 nucleotides agree with TRBD2. The germline gives CDR1 LNHNV, CDR2 YYDKDF (reference sequence). The V segment lost 4 bases and the J segment 6 bases; nucleotides outside the gene matches: 7. The CDR3 is 17 amino acids. The CDR3 DNA sequence: TGTGCCACCAGCAAAGGGACTAGCGGGAGGCGGGCCAATGAGCAGTTCTTC. It yields the protein CATSKGTSGRRANEQFF.

CDR3 DNA: TGTGCCAGCAGCTTACGACTAGCGGGGAACACCGGGGAGCTGTTTTTT. Translated: CASSLRLAGNTGELFF. The chain couples TRBV7-8 to TRBJ2-2, with 10 bases lining up with TRBD2. The CDR3 consists of 16 residues. V was pared by 2 bases and J by 1 base, with 1 base of the junction left unmatched. Germline V lookup: CDR1 SGHVS, CDR2 FQNEAQ.

The V gene is TRBV5-6, the J gene TRBJ2-7; the D is unclear. Germline V gene sequence: CDR1 SGHDT, CDR2 YYEEEE. This CDR3 is 15 amino acids long. Trimming stripped 1 base from V and 2 bases from J, with 13 bases between. The CDR3 sequence: CASSLWSALPYEQYF. The CDR3 DNA sequence: TGTGCCAGCAGCTTGTGGTCCGCGCTTCCCTACGAGCAGTACTTC.

The chain joins TRBV28 to TRBJ1-1; 7 bases are shared with TRBD1. The ends lost 7 bases at V and 3 bases at J; junction bases unmatched: 11. The CDR3 runs to 15 residues. The germline gives CDR1 MDHEN, CDR2 SYDVKM. This CDR3 is CASTGAGGGDTEAFF. In DNA, the CDR3 is TGTGCCAGCACGGGGGCAGGGGGAGGGGACACTGAAGCTTTCTTT.

The V call is TRBV4-2, the J call TRBJ2-5; D gene uncertain. V was pared by 0 bases and J by 1 base, with 9 bases between. This CDR3 spans 15 amino acids. Germline loops: CDR1 LGHNA, CDR2 YNFKEQ. The CDR3 here is CASSQDVLIQETQYF. In nucleotides, the CDR3 is TGTGCCAGCAGCCAAGATGTACTAATCCAAGAGACCCAGTACTTC.

The rearrangement links TRBV20-1 to TRBJ2-5; 7 bases line up with TRBD2. The CDR3 runs to 11 residues. From germline, CDR1 is DFQATT and CDR2 SNEGSKA (reference sequence). V lost 3 bases, J lost 10 bases, and 5 bases stayed unmatched. The CDR3 coding sequence is TGCAGTGCTAGGGGCGGGAGTAGCCAGTACTTC. Protein: CSARGGSSQYF.

The chain links TRBV6-1 to TRBJ2-7, with a tentative D call TRBD2 (5 bases). The length of the CDR3 is 17 residues. CDR1 and CDR2 from the germline V gene are MNHNS and SASEGT. Trimming took 0 bases from V and 0 from J, leaving 15 bases between them. In DNA form, the CDR3 reads TGTGCCAGCAGTGAAGCGTTATATATAGCGAGCTCCTACGAGCAGTACTTC. This sequence encodes CASSEALYIASSYEQYF.

The V gene is TRBV19, the J gene TRBJ2-1; D unresolved. Germline assignment: CDR1 LNHDA and CDR2 SQIVND (reference sequence). Trimming removed 3 bases from V and 0 bases from J, with 9 bases in between. The length of the CDR3 is 15 residues. The CDR3 region has the DNA TGTGCCAGTAGTATTACGAGGAACTCCTACAATGAGCAGTTCTTC. It specifies CASSITRNSYNEQFF.

The genes are TRBV11-2 and TRBJ2-2; 14 positions agree with TRBD2. The length of the CDR3 is 16 residues. In germline, CDR1 is SGHAT, CDR2 FQNNGV. V was pared by 3 bases and J by 8 bases, with 5 bases of the junction left unmatched. The CDR3 region has the DNA TGTGCCAGCAGCTTCGGACTAGCGGGAGGAGAAGGGGAGCTGTTTTTT. Protein sequence: CASSFGLAGGEGELFF.

This clone was detected only once. The V and J genes are TRBV7-6 and TRBJ2-2; possible D gene TRBD2, 6 bases. V was clipped by 0 bases and J by 7 bases, with 12 bases between them. The CDR3 has 15 residues. In germline, CDR1 is SGHVS, CDR2 FNYEAQ. The CDR3 spells CASSLAGLEGGELFF. In DNA, the CDR3 is TGTGCCAGCAGCTTAGCGGGACTCGAGGGCGGGGAGCTGTTTTTT.

V is TRBV18 and J is TRBJ2-1; 7 bases are a match to TRBD1. The CDR3 runs 14 residues. Germline assignment: CDR1 KGHSH and CDR2 LQKENI. Trimming took 2 bases from V and 6 from J; bases not matched to a gene: 4. The CDR3: CASSPDRAPNEQFF. The CDR3 nucleotides read TGTGCCAGCTCACCAGACAGGGCCCCCAATGAGCAGTTCTTC.

The CDR3 here is CASSLVPTGIEAEAFF. The CDR3 DNA sequence: TGTGCCAGCAGCTTAGTTCCTACAGGGATTGAGGCGGAAGCTTTCTTT. The chain combines TRBV7-2 with TRBJ1-1; tentative D call: TRBD1 (6 bases). Trimming took off 1 base at V and 8 bases at J, with 20 bases between the two ends. Germline values: CDR1 SGHTA, CDR2 FQGNSA. The CDR3 length is 16 residues. Filled out from reference TRBV7-2 and TRBJ1-1, the complete variable domain reads GAGVSQSPSNKVTEKGKDVELRCDPISGHTALYWYRQSLGQGLEFLIYFQGNSAPDKSGLPSDRFSAERTGGSVSTLTIQRTQQEDSAVYLCASSLVPTGIEAEAFFGQGTRLTVV.

This clone was counted only a few times. The chain recombines TRBV9 with TRBJ1-2; D is unresolved. Trimming removed 0 bases from V and 6 bases from J, with 12 bases in between. CDR1 SGDLS and CDR2 YYNGEE come from the germline V gene. The length of the CDR3 is 14 residues. CDR3 in amino acids: CASSVGRYGDGYTF. CDR3 DNA: TGTGCCAGCAGCGTAGGAAGGTATGGGGATGGCTACACCTTC.

The chain couples TRBV19 to TRBJ2-7; 8 positions match TRBD1. J was trimmed by 1 base and V by 6 bases; bases with no gene match: 2. The CDR3 has 13 residues. Germline CDR1 and CDR2: LNHDA and SQIVND (reference sequence). The CDR3: CASSRQGSYEQYF. Here the CDR3 DNA reads TGTGCCAGTAGCCGACAGGGGTCCTACGAGCAGTACTTC. Filled out from reference TRBV19 and TRBJ2-7, the complete variable domain reads DGGITQSPKYLFRKEGQNVTLSCEQNLNHDAMYWYRQDPGQGLRLIYYSQIVNDFQKGDIAEGYSVSREKKESFPLTVTSAQKNPTAFYLCASSRQGSYEQYFGPGTRLTVT.

This rearrangement joins TRBV4-1 to TRBJ2-1, with 11 bases matching TRBD1. V lost 5 bases and J lost 6; bases outside the gene matches: 6. Looked up from germline, CDR1 is MGHRA and CDR2 is YSYEKL. The CDR3 loop spans 15 amino acids. CDR3 in amino acids: CASSWTGGYSNEQFF. DNA of the CDR3: TGCGCCAGCAGCTGGACAGGGGGCTACAGCAATGAGCAGTTCTTC.

This clone was detected once. The gene calls are TRBV27 and TRBJ1-5; TRBD1 might be the D (6 bases). The CDR3 runs 17 residues. The germline CDR1 and CDR2 sequences are MNHEY and SMNVEV (reference sequence). Between the trimmed V and J ends, which lost 7 bases and 2 bases, there was a span of 21 bases. CDR3 nucleotide sequence: TGTGCCAGCACCGACCGGGACACCGTTTTTCGCAATCAGCCCCAGCATTTT. Its protein is CASTDRDTVFRNQPQHF.